This TCR beta chain emerged from a study of cytomegalovirus exposure and HLA in healthy donors. Study at large: Genotyping showed about 80% of a few hundred donors falling in the Caucasian-associated ancestry cluster.

Turning to this clone: Its cognate antigen is unknown.

This CDR3 is built from 11 residues. V lost 4 bases, J lost 6 bases, and 9 bases lay in between. Germline V lookup: CDR1 GTSNPN, CDR2 SVGIG (reference sequence). Overall study findings and caveats: Data from an earlier analysis indicated that most TCR beta V segments were productive either about 87% or about 30% of the time. Certain indistinguishable V segments, among them TRBV6-2 and TRBV6-3, were excluded. Upon later analysis, HLA-associated TCR beta chains proved more clonally expanded than other, equally common chains.

The PCR ran on 60 Vbeta and 13 Jbeta primers. The data were produced by immunoSEQ multiplex PCR, yet TCRdb's version contains in-frame clones alone and is incomplete. The sample lists around 230,000 clones, over 75% occurring once. J is TRBJ2-5 and V is TRBV30; D not certain. The TCR comes from a boy younger than 18 in good health and CMV-seronegative. Sequencing used PBMCs. For the CDR3, the DNA is TGTGCCTGGACCTTATTAAAGACCCAGTACTTC. It yields the protein CAWTLLKTQYF.